Shown below are 25 T cell receptor beta chains from a single sample sequenced in a study of shared clonotypes between healthy human individuals. TCRdb's copy holds only in-frame clones and misses some; the assay was immunoSEQ multiplex PCR. The table lists more than 2 million clones, 85% to 95% of them singletons. Cells designated naive CD8 were CD45RO-negative and were positively selected for CCR7, with terminally differentiated effector memory CD45RA+ cells excluded. Sequencing was performed on naive CD8+ T cells from PBMCs. These receptors were taken from a man aged 18 to 30 in good health. Some clones in this sample may be carry-over from other donors' samples.

This chain links TRBV5-1 with TRBJ1-1, with 7 nucleotides matching TRBD1. The V gene's germline CDR1 is SGHRS and CDR2 YFSETQ. V lost 3 bases to trimming and J lost 4 bases; unmatched junction nucleotides: 18. The CDR3 is made up of 18 amino acids. The CDR3 DNA reads TGCGCCAGCAGCTGGGCCCCGGGACAGAAAGTATTATCCACTGAAGCTTTCTTT. Its protein product is CASSWAPGQKVLSTEAFF.

The chain employs TRBV11-2 and TRBJ2-1, with D perhaps TRBD2 (5 bases). The germline gives CDR1 SGHAT, CDR2 FQNNGV. The CDR3 covers 13 residues. Deletions cut 5 bases from V and 9 bases from J, with 14 bases between. The CDR3 loop reads CASSTRPAGEQFF. CDR3 DNA sequence: TGTGCCAGCAGCACCCGACCGGCGGGTGAGCAGTTCTTC.

The J gene is TRBJ1-5, the V gene TRBV9; D gene uncertain. Trimming shortened V by 4 bases and J by 4 bases, and 15 bases separated the two germline ends. CDR3 length: 15 residues. Germline V gene data show CDR1 as SGDLS and CDR2 as YYNGEE. The CDR3 DNA sequence: TGTGCCAGCAGCTTAGGTGTGGGATCAAATCAGCCCCAGCATTTT. The encoded protein is CASSLGVGSNQPQHF.

The gene calls are TRBV4-3 and TRBJ2-3; a possible D gene is TRBD1 (6 bases). Trimming left V 5 bases short and J 0 bases short, with 9 bases between. CDR1 is LGHNA, CDR2 YSLEER, per germline. This CDR3 has 14 residues. This CDR3 reads CASSIGTSTDTQYF. The DNA of the CDR3 is TGCGCCAGCAGCATAGGGACAAGCACAGATACGCAGTATTTT.

The chain carries TRBV6-1 and TRBJ2-3; D might be TRBD2 (5 bases). The CDR3 runs to 14 residues. CDR1 and CDR2 from the germline V gene are MNHNS and SASEGT. Trimming cost V 6 bases and J 0 bases, with 10 bases left between them. CDR3 residues: CASRFSVSTDTQYF. CDR3 sequence (DNA): TGTGCCAGCAGGTTTAGCGTTAGCACAGATACGCAGTATTTT.

To note about this clone: This sample includes further DNA sequences coding for the same CDR3. V usage is TRBV4-1 and J usage is TRBJ2-2; no firm D call. CDR3 length: 13 residues. The V end was cut by 1 base, the J end by 6 bases, with 6 bases between. The germline CDR1 and CDR2 sequences are MGHRA and YSYEKL. The CDR3 sequence: CASSQVVSGELFF. CDR3 DNA sequence: TGCGCCAGCAGCCAAGTCGTTTCCGGGGAGCTGTTTTTT.

There are a few counts of this clone. The chain carries TRBV10-3 and TRBJ1-2, with D perhaps TRBD1 (6 bases). CDR1 is ENHRY and CDR2 is SYGVKD in the germline V gene. The length of the CDR3 is 14 residues. Trimming stripped 7 bases from V and 8 bases from J, with 20 bases between. The CDR3 loop reads CAITLSTGTRGYTF. The CDR3 DNA is TGTGCCATCACTTTATCCACAGGGACTCGGGGCTACACCTTC.

V gene TRBV30 combines with J gene TRBJ2-5, with D tentatively TRBD2 (6 bases). The V end lost 1 base, the J end lost 5 bases, and 14 bases lay between the germline ends. Germline values: CDR1 GTSNPN, CDR2 SVGIG (reference sequence). This CDR3 comprises 14 residues. CDR3: CAWSASVYQETQYF. DNA for the CDR3: TGTGCCTGGAGTGCTAGCGTTTATCAGGAGACCCAGTACTTC.

CDR3 in DNA: TGTGCCAGCAGTGGATTGACAGAGGATACCCTCTATGGCTACACCTTC. Translation gives CASSGLTEDTLYGYTF. The V gene is TRBV7-9, the J gene TRBJ1-2; D might be TRBD1 (5 bases). This CDR3 comprises 16 residues. Germline loops: CDR1 SEHNR, CDR2 FQNEAQ (reference sequence). V was clipped by 6 bases and J by 4 bases, with 21 bases between them.

This clone was seen only a few times. At the DNA level, this CDR3 is encoded by other sequences in the same sample as well. The chain combines TRBV7-9 with TRBJ1-5; D is possibly TRBD1 (6 bases). The CDR3 is 14 residues long. Trimming shortened V by 2 bases and J by 3 bases, and 8 bases separated the two germline ends. Germline CDR1 and CDR2: SEHNR and FQNEAQ (reference sequence). The CDR3 here is CASSLLGANQPQHF. The CDR3 region has the DNA TGTGCCAGCAGCTTATTGGGGGCCAATCAGCCCCAGCATTTT.

The chain uses TRBV7-9 and TRBJ2-7; perhaps D is TRBD1 or TRBD2 (5 bases each). Germline V CDR1 and CDR2: SEHNR, FQNEAQ (reference sequence). The ends were cut back, 3 bases at V and 2 bases at J, with 17 bases in the middle. CDR3 size: 16 residues. As DNA, the CDR3 is TGTGCCAGCAGCTTCTACCGGGACGTCGCCGCCTACGAGCAGTACTTC. Protein: CASSFYRDVAAYEQYF.

About this clone: Additional DNA sequences in this sample encode the identical CDR3. The genes are TRBV6-1 and TRBJ2-7, with TRBD2 matching over 10 bases. CDR1 and CDR2 from the germline V gene are MNHNS and SASEGT. Unmatched junction bases numbered 8, after V lost 0 bases and J lost 3 bases. The CDR3 spans 17 residues. The CDR3 nucleotides read TGTGCCAGCAGTGAAGCGGGCCTAGCGGGAGTGATCTACGAGCAGTACTTC. This translates into CASSEAGLAGVIYEQYF.

The rearrangement uses TRBV27 and TRBJ1-1; maybe TRBD1 (5 bases). This CDR3 has 19 residues. The germline gives CDR1 MNHEY, CDR2 SMNVEV (reference sequence). The V end lost 2 bases, the J end lost 0 bases, and 22 bases lay between the germline ends. The chain's CDR3 is CASSLRPGAAALMNTEAFF. The CDR3 DNA reads as TGTGCCAGCAGTTTACGCCCTGGGGCCGCGGCCCTCATGAACACTGAAGCTTTCTTT.

The chain has TRBV7-3 and TRBJ2-7; TRBD2 is a possible D gene (7 bases). CDR3 length: 13 amino acids. V was cut by 4 bases and J by 3 bases, with 10 bases left in between. Germline V gene sequence: CDR1 SGHTA, CDR2 FQGTGA. The CDR3 here is CASSWGGGYEQYF. CDR3 nucleotides: TGTGCCAGCAGCTGGGGAGGGGGCTACGAGCAGTACTTC.

The chain uses TRBV28 and TRBJ1-2; no clear D. The CDR3 consists of 15 residues. Between the trimmed V and J ends, which lost 4 bases and 4 bases, there was a span of 16 bases. CDR1 is MDHEN and CDR2 is SYDVKM in the germline V gene. The CDR3 spells CASSSEEPTFYGYTF. As DNA, the CDR3 is TGTGCCAGCAGTTCGGAGGAGCCGACGTTCTATGGCTACACCTTC.

This chain joins TRBV27 and TRBJ2-7; tentatively, D is TRBD1 (6 bases). The CDR3 is 15 amino acids. From germline, CDR1 is MNHEY and CDR2 SMNVEV (reference sequence). Trimming cost V 1 base and J 2 bases, with 12 bases left between them. The CDR3 coding sequence is TGTGCCAGCAGTTTATTAGGACAGATAGCCTACGAGCAGTACTTC. Its translation is CASSLLGQIAYEQYF.

The rearrangement uses TRBV6-6 and TRBJ1-5; D possibly corresponds to TRBD1 (5 bases). CDR1 and CDR2 (germline): MNHNY, SVGAGI (reference sequence). The CDR3 length is 14 residues. Trimming cost V 2 bases and J 4 bases, with 9 bases left between them. In nucleotides, the CDR3 is TGTGCCAGCAGTTACCCACAGGAAAATCAGCCCCAGCATTTT. The encoded protein is CASSYPQENQPQHF.

CDR3 protein: CASKGRTGDEKLFF. The DNA of the CDR3 is TGCGCCAGCAAGGGCCGGACAGGGGATGAAAAACTGTTTTTT. The genes are TRBV5-1 and TRBJ1-4, with TRBD1 matching over 9 bases. Losses at the gene ends were 6 bases for V and 6 bases for J; bases not matched to a gene: 6. From germline, CDR1 is SGHRS and CDR2 YFSETQ. The CDR3 runs to 14 residues.

The rearrangement uses TRBV2 and TRBJ1-1; 7 bases are a match to TRBD1. J gave up 3 bases and V 6 bases, and 10 bases lay outside the gene matches. Looked up from germline, CDR1 is SNHLY and CDR2 is FYNNEI. The CDR3 spans 15 residues. For the CDR3, the DNA is TGTGCCAGCAGGGAATCAGGGGGATATTACACTGAAGCTTTCTTT. Translating it yields CASRESGGYYTEAFF.

CDR3 region: CASSVVEGAISDIQYF. The CDR3 nucleotides are TGTGCCAGCAGCGTGGTGGAGGGGGCGATTTCTGACATTCAGTACTTC. The J gene is TRBJ2-4, the V gene TRBV9, with TRBD1 as a possible D gene (7 bases). The germline V and J ends were trimmed by 2 bases and 8 bases, with 20 bases remaining between them. This CDR3 comprises 16 residues. Germline V lookup: CDR1 SGDLS, CDR2 YYNGEE.

The rearrangement links TRBV27 to TRBJ2-7; 11 bases map to TRBD2. With 6 bases clipped from V and 3 bases from J, the junction kept 4 bases outside the gene matches. The germline V gene has CDR1 MNHEY and CDR2 SMNVEV (reference sequence). The CDR3 runs to 14 residues. The CDR3 DNA reads as TGTGCCAGCAGGGGGACTAGCGGATTCTACGAGCAGTACTTC. It codes for CASRGTSGFYEQYF.

The gene calls are TRBV15 and TRBJ2-1, with 7 bases fitting TRBD2. V was pared by 7 bases and J by 3 bases, with 3 bases of the junction left unmatched. The V gene's germline CDR1 is LNHNV and CDR2 YYDKDF (reference sequence). CDR3 length equals 13 residues. The CDR3 sequence is CATNRDYYNEQFF. The DNA of the CDR3 is TGTGCCACCAACCGGGACTACTACAATGAGCAGTTCTTC.

V and J are TRBV29-1 and TRBJ2-1, with D unresolved. The CDR3 loop spans 14 amino acids. Germline V CDR1 and CDR2: SQVTM, ANQGSEA. With 6 bases removed from V and 6 bases from J, the gap between germline ends came to 18 bases. Here the CDR3 reads CSVNGGPFSNEQFF. CDR3 sequence (DNA): TGCAGCGTCAACGGTGGGCCTTTTAGCAATGAGCAGTTCTTC.

This clone was observed many times. The chain joins TRBV25-1 to TRBJ2-1; D perhaps matches TRBD2 (5 bases). The CDR3 totals 15 residues. V gave up 4 bases and J gave up 8 bases, with 18 bases separating them. CDR1 is MGHDK and CDR2 is SYGVNS in the germline V gene. CDR3 sequence: CASSVREGYGHEQFF. The DNA of the CDR3 is TGTGCCAGCAGTGTCCGAGAGGGCTACGGACATGAGCAGTTCTTC.

The chain recombines TRBV7-3 with TRBJ2-7; 7 nucleotides match TRBD1. The CDR3 covers 15 residues. Losses at the gene ends were 5 bases for V and 4 bases for J; bases not matched to a gene: 11. Germline V gives CDR1 SGHTA, CDR2 FQGTGA. CDR3 in amino acids: CASSLRDRHKYEQYF. Written as DNA, the CDR3 is TGTGCCAGCAGCCTAAGGGACAGACATAAGTACGAGCAGTACTTC.